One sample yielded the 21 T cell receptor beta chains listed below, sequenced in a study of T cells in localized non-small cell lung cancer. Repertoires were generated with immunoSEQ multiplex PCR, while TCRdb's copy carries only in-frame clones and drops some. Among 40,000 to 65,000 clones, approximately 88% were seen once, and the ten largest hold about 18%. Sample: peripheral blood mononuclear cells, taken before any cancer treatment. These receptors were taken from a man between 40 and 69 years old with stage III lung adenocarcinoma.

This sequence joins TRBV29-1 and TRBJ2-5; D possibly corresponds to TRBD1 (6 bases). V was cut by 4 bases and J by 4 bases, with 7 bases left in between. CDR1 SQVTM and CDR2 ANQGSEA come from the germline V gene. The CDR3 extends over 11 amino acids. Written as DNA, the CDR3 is TGCAGCGTTGGAGGGGGAGAGACCCAGTACTTC. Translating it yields CSVGGGETQYF.

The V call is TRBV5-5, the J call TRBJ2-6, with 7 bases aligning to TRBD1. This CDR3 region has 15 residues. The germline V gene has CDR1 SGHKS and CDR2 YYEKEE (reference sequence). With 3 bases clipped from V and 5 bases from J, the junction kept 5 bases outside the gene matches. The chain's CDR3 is CASSSYRGRANVLTF. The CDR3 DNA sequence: TGTGCCAGCAGCTCTTACAGGGGAAGGGCCAACGTCCTGACTTTC.

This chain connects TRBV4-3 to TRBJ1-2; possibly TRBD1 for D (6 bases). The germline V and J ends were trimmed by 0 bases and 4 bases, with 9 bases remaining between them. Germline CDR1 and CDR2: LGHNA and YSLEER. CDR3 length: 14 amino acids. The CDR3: CASSQDRGGYGYTF. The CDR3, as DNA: TGCGCCAGCAGCCAAGACAGGGGTGGCTATGGCTACACCTTC.

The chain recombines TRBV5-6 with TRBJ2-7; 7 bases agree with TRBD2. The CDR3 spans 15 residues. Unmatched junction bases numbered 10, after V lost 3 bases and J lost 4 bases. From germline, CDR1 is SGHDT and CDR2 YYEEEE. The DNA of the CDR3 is TGTGCCAGCAGCTCAATCGGGGGAGGGGATTACGAGCAGTACTTC. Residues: CASSSIGGGDYEQYF.

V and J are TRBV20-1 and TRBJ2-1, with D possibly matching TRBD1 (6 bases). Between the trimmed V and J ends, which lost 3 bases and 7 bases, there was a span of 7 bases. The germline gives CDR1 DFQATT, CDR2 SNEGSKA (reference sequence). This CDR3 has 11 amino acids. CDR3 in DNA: TGCAGTGCTAGTAGGGGGAATGAGCAGTTCTTC. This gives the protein CSASRGNEQFF.

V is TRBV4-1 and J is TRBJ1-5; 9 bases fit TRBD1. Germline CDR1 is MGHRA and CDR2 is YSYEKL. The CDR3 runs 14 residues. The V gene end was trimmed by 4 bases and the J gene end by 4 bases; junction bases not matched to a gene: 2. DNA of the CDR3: TGCGCCAGCAGCCCGGGACAGGGAAATCAGCCCCAGCATTTT. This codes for CASSPGQGNQPQHF.

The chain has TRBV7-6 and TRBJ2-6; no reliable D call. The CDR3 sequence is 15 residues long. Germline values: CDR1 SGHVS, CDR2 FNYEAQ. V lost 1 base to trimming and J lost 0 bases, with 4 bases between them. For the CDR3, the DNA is TGTGCCAGCAGCTTAGGTCCCTCTGGGGCCAACGTCCTGACTTTC. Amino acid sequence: CASSLGPSGANVLTF. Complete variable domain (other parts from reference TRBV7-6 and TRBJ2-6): GAGVSQSPRYKVTKRGQDVALRCDPISGHVSLYWYRQALGQGPEFLTYFNYEAQQDKSGLPNDRFSAERPEGSISTLTIQRTEQRDSAMYRCASSLGPSGANVLTFGAGSRLTVL.

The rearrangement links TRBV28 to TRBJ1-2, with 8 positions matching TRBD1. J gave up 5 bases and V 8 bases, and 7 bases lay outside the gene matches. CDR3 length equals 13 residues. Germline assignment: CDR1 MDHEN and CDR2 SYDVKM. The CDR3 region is CASQTGVGYGYTF. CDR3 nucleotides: TGTGCCAGCCAGACAGGGGTGGGATATGGCTACACCTTC.

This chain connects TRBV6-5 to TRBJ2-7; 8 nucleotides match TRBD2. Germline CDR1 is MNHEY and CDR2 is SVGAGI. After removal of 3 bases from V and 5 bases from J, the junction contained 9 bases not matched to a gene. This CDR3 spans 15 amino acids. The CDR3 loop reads CASSYPGGGSDEQYF. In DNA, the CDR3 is TGTGCCAGCAGTTATCCCGGGGGGGGGAGCGACGAGCAGTACTTC.

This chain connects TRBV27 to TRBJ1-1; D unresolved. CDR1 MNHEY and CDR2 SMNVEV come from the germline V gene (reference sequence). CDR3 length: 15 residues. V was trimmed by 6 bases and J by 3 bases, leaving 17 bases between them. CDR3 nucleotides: TGTGCCAGCAGACGACCGGGAGCGCGCGACACTGAAGCTTTCTTT. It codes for CASRRPGARDTEAFF.

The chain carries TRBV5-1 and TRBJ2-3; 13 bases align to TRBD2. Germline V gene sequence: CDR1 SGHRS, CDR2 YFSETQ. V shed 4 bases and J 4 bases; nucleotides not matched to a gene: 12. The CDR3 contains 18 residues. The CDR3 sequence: CASSPGEGTSGGADTQYF. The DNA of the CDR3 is TGCGCCAGCAGCCCCGGAGAGGGCACTAGCGGGGGGGCAGATACGCAGTATTTT.

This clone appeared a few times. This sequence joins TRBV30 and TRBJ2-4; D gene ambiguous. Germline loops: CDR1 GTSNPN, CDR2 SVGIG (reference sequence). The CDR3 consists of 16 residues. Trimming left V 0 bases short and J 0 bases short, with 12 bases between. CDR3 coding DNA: TGTGCCTGGAGTGTCCCCCAATTCCTAGCCAAAAACATTCAGTACTTC. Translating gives CAWSVPQFLAKNIQYF. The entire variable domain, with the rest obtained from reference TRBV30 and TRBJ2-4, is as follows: SQTIHQWPATLVQPVGSPLSLECTVEGTSNPNLYWYRQAAGRGLQLLFYSVGIGQISSEVPQNLSASRPQDRQFILSSKKLLLSDSGFYLCAWSVPQFLAKNIQYFGAGTRLSVL.

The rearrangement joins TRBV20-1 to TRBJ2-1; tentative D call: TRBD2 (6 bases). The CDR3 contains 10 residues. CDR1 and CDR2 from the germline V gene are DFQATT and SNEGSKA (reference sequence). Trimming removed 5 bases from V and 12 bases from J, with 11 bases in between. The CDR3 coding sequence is TGCAGTGCTCTGGACTATCGGCAGTTCTTC. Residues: CSALDYRQFF.

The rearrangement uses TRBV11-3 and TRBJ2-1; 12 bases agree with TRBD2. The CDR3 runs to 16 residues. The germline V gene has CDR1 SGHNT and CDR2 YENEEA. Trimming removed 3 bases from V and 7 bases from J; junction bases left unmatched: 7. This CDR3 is CASSFLLAGGQNEQFF. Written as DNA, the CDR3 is TGTGCCAGCAGCTTTCTGCTAGCGGGAGGGCAAAATGAGCAGTTCTTC.

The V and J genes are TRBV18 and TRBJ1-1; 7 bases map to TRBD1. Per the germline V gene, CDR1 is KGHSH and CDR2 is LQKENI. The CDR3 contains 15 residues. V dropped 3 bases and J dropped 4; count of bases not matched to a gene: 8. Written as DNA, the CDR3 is TGTGCCAGCTCACCCCGACAGGGCGGAAGCACTGAAGCTTTCTTT. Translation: CASSPRQGGSTEAFF.

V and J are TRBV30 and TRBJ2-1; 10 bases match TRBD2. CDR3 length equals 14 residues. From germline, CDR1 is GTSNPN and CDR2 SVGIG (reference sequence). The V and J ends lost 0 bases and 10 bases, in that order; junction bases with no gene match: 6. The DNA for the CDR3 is TGTGCCTGGAGTGTCGGTCTAGCGGGAGTAGAGCAGTTCTTC. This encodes CAWSVGLAGVEQFF.

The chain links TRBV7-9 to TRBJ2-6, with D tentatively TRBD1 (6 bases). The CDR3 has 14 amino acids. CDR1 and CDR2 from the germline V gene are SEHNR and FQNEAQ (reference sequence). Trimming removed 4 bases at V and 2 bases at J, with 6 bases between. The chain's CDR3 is CASSSGAGANVLTF. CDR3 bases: TGTGCCAGCAGCTCAGGGGCTGGGGCCAACGTCCTGACTTTC.

CDR3 in amino acids: CASSRPRLAGLGYEQYF. In DNA, the CDR3 is TGTGCCAGCAGCCGACCGCGACTAGCGGGACTGGGGTACGAGCAGTACTTC. The J gene is TRBJ2-7, the V gene TRBV7-2, with 11 bases lining up with TRBD2. J gave up 4 bases and V 5 bases, and 13 bases lay outside the gene matches. From germline, CDR1 is SGHTA and CDR2 FQGNSA. There are 17 residues in the CDR3.

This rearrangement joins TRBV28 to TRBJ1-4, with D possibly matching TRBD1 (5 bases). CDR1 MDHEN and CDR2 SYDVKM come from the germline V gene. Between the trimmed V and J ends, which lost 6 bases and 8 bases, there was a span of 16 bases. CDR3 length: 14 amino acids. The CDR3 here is CASSPGTALEKLFF. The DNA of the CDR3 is TGTGCCAGCAGCCCCGGGACGGCCCTAGAAAAACTGTTTTTT.

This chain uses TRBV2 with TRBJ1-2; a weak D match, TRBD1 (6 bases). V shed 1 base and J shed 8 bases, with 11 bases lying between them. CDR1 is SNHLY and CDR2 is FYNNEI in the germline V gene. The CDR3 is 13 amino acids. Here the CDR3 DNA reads TGTGCCAGCAGTGAAGGGGGGGCTAGGGGCTACACCTTC. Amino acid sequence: CASSEGGARGYTF.

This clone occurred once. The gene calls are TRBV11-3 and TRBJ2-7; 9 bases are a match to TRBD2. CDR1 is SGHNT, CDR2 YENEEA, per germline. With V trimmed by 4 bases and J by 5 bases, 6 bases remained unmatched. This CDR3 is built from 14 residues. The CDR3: CASSYSGREHEQYF. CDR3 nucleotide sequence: TGTGCCAGCAGCTATAGCGGGAGAGAACACGAGCAGTACTTC.